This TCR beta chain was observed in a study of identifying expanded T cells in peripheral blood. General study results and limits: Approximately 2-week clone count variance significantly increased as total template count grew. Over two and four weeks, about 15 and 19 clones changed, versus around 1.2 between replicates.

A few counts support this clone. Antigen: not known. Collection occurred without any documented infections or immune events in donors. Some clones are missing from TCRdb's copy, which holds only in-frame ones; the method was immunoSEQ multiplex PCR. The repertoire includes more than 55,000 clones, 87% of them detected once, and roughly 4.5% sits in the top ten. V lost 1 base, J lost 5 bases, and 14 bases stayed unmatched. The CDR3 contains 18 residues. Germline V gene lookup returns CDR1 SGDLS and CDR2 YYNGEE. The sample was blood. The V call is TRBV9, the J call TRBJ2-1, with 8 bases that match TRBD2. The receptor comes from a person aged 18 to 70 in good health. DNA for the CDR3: TGTGCCAGCAGCGTAATGAGACAGCCGGGAGGGGCTAACAATGAGCAGTTCTTC. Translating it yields CASSVMRQPGGANNEQFF.